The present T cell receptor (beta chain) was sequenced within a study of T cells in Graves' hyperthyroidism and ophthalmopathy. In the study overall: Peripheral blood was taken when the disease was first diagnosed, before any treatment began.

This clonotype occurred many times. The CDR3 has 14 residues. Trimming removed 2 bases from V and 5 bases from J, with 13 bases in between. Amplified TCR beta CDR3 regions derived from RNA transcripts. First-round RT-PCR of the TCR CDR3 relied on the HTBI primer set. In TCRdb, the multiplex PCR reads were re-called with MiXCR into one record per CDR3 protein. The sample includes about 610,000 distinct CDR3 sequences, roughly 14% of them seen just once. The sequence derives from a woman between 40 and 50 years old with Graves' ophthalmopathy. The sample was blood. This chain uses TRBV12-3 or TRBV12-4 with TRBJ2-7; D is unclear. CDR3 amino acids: CASSLLSGADEQYF. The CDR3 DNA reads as TGTGCCAGCAGTTTACTATCGGGTGCCGACGAGCAGTACTTC.